A selection of T cell receptor beta chains follows, all from one sample in a study of cytomegalovirus exposure and HLA in healthy donors. Libraries were prepared by immunoSEQ multiplex PCR; TCRdb keeps only in-frame clonotypes and omits some of them. The sample consists of around 240,000 clones, around 76% of them appearing once. Source material: PBMCs. These receptors were obtained from a woman aged 40 to 50 in good health and CMV-seropositive. Each CDR3 is given with its conserved first and last residue. Fields, in order: J gene, clone size, V gene, D gene, CDR3 protein, CDR3 DNA. A D gene is named only where the DNA matches it firmly. Some rows have no size entry. The others give once, few or many, or a class for an expanded clone.

j_gene: TRBJ1-2; abundance: .; v_gene: TRBV9; d_gene: TRBD1; CDR3aa: CASSVGGGQGEFGYTF; CDR3nt: TGTGCCAGCAGCGTAGGGGGGGGACAGGGGGAGTTTGGCTACACCTTC
j_gene: TRBJ2-5; abundance: .; v_gene: TRBV7-2; d_gene: TRBD1; CDR3aa: CASSLTGARETQYF; CDR3nt: TGTGCCAGCAGCTTGACAGGGGCCCGGGAGACCCAGTACTTC
j_gene: TRBJ2-3; abundance: .; v_gene: TRBV11-2; d_gene: .; CDR3aa: CASSLAVRTILGGTQYF; CDR3nt: TGTGCCAGCAGCTTAGCCGTTCGGACTATTTTGGGAGGTACGCAGTATTTT
j_gene: TRBJ2-1; abundance: .; v_gene: TRBV5-6; d_gene: TRBD1; CDR3aa: CASSSTGTGYNEQFF; CDR3nt: TGTGCCAGCAGCTCGACCGGGACAGGTTACAATGAGCAGTTCTTC
j_gene: TRBJ1-2; abundance: .; v_gene: TRBV30; d_gene: .; CDR3aa: CACNGFGTEKNYGYTF; CDR3nt: TGTGCCTGTAACGGGTTCGGGACTGAAAAAAACTATGGCTACACCTTC
j_gene: TRBJ2-7; abundance: .; v_gene: TRBV11-2; d_gene: TRBD2; CDR3aa: CASSRSGTSWPEQYF; CDR3nt: TGTGCCAGCAGCCGTTCCGGGACTAGCTGGCCCGAGCAGTACTTC
j_gene: TRBJ2-3; abundance: .; v_gene: TRBV28; d_gene: TRBD2; CDR3aa: CASSSGGWADTQYF; CDR3nt: TGTGCCAGCAGTTCGGGGGGTTGGGCAGATACGCAGTATTTT
j_gene: TRBJ2-1; abundance: .; v_gene: TRBV7-9; d_gene: TRBD2; CDR3aa: CSSSLGASGRNEQFF; CDR3nt: TGTTCCAGCAGCTTAGGTGCTAGCGGGAGGAATGAGCAGTTCTTC
j_gene: TRBJ2-7; abundance: .; v_gene: TRBV4-3; d_gene: TRBD1; CDR3aa: CASSRDRGYEQYF; CDR3nt: TGCGCCAGCAGCCGAGACAGGGGCTACGAGCAGTACTTC
j_gene: TRBJ2-1; abundance: .; v_gene: TRBV6-4; d_gene: TRBD2; CDR3aa: CASRLAGEQFF; CDR3nt: TGTGCCAGCAGGCTAGCGGGGGAGCAGTTCTTC
j_gene: TRBJ1-1; abundance: .; v_gene: TRBV9; d_gene: .; CDR3aa: CASTRGSAGNTEAFF; CDR3nt: TGTGCCAGCACTCGGGGCTCAGCGGGGAACACTGAAGCTTTCTTT
j_gene: TRBJ1-1; abundance: .; v_gene: TRBV7-9; d_gene: .; CDR3aa: CASSLLQGGTEAFF; CDR3nt: TGTGCCAGCAGCTTACTACAGGGAGGGACTGAAGCTTTCTTT
j_gene: TRBJ2-7; abundance: .; v_gene: TRBV9; d_gene: .; CDR3aa: CASRPTAGRSYEQYF; CDR3nt: TGTGCCAGCAGACCCACAGCGGGCCGTAGCTACGAGCAGTACTTC
j_gene: TRBJ1-2; abundance: few; v_gene: TRBV19; d_gene: TRBD1; CDR3aa: CASSISPGQGNPGLYGYTF; CDR3nt: TGTGCCAGTAGTATATCCCCGGGACAGGGTAATCCGGGCCTATACGGCTACACCTTC
j_gene: TRBJ2-1; abundance: .; v_gene: TRBV4-3; d_gene: .; CDR3aa: CASSHSRSPTPYNEQFF; CDR3nt: TGCGCCAGCAGCCACTCACGAAGCCCTACCCCCTACAATGAGCAGTTCTTC
j_gene: TRBJ2-2; abundance: .; v_gene: TRBV29-1; d_gene: TRBD2; CDR3aa: CSYRGRGGLVTNTGELFF; CDR3nt: TGCAGCTACCGTGGGAGGGGGGGACTAGTAACGAACACCGGGGAGCTGTTTTTT
j_gene: TRBJ2-1; abundance: .; v_gene: TRBV28; d_gene: TRBD1; CDR3aa: CASSLSGQGMGNEQFF; CDR3nt: TGTGCCAGCAGTTTAAGTGGACAGGGGATGGGCAATGAGCAGTTCTTC
j_gene: TRBJ2-7; abundance: .; v_gene: TRBV18; d_gene: .; CDR3aa: CASSPGQGTYEQYF; CDR3nt: TGTGCCAGCTCACCGGGACAAGGGACCTACGAGCAGTACTTC
j_gene: TRBJ1-2; abundance: .; v_gene: TRBV2; d_gene: TRBD1; CDR3aa: CASDITGTAARGYTF; CDR3nt: TGTGCCAGCGACATAACCGGGACAGCTGCTAGAGGCTACACCTTC
j_gene: TRBJ1-2; abundance: .; v_gene: TRBV9; d_gene: TRBD1; CDR3aa: CASSFRTGLSDGYTF; CDR3nt: TGTGCCAGCAGCTTTCGGACAGGGTTAAGTGATGGCTACACCTTC